This T cell receptor beta chain originates from a study of T-cell reconstitution after alpha-beta-depleted transplantation in children. Preparation of the TCRbeta library was carried out with unique molecular identifiers. TCRdb independently ran MiXCR on the PCR reads; one entry per CDR3 protein. The sample yields 200,000 to 300,000 distinct CDR3 sequences, 12% seen once. Between the trimmed V and J ends, which lost 6 bases and 5 bases, there was a span of 17 bases. This CDR3 comprises 13 residues. CDR1 is DFQATT, CDR2 SNEGSKA, per germline (reference sequence). The table lists this clonotype with many counts.

The chain links TRBV20-1 to TRBJ2-7; D is tentatively TRBD1 or TRBD2 (6 bases each). This TCR was sampled from a human donor who donated a stem cell graft to a child with acute lymphoblastic leukemia. The sample here was PBMCs from the stem cell graft donor, taken from the stem cell graft. In DNA, the CDR3 is TGCAGTGCGGACTTAGGGGGGAGGAACGAGCAGTACTTC. This gives the protein CSADLGGRNEQYF.